The T cell receptor beta chain under discussion was sequenced for a study of T cells expressing NK-cell markers. Study context: Sorted CD3+CD56-NKG2C+, CD3+CD56+NKG2C- and CD3+CD56+NKG2C+ T cells were the source of the TCR beta repertoires.

This CDR3 is 15 amino acids long. Germline V gene data show CDR1 as SGHDN and CDR2 as FVKESK. For this clonotype: Its target is not known.

Reprocessing the 5' RACE reads, TCRdb reports a single entry for every CDR3 protein and omits DNA. The listing contains more than 400,000 distinct CDR3 sequences. Study findings and constraints: The study left the HCMV specificity of expanded NKG2C+ T cell clones unresolved.

This rearrangement joins TRBV14 to TRBJ1-4; no DNA is available, so the TRBD1 call from TCRdb remains unchecked. This clonotype originated in a woman between 18 and 69 years old in good health. The specimen sequenced was blood T cells: a sorted CD56 or NKG2C T cell subset, CD4+ or CD8+ T cells, or bulk PBMC T cells (not recorded which). CDR3 amino acids: CASSRGNRVAEKLFF.